The 15 T cell receptor beta chains below were found in one sample sequenced in a study of blood T cell repertoires in COVID-19. Profiling relied on immunoSEQ multiplex PCR, and the TCRdb table lists in-frame clones only, not all of them. The table lists roughly 230,000 clones, about 86% of them singletons. Sequenced sample: peripheral blood. These receptors came from a man aged 50 or older with active or convalescent COVID-19.

The chain combines TRBV5-6 with TRBJ2-7; D not certain. With 0 bases removed from V and 5 bases from J, the gap between germline ends came to 3 bases. The germline gives CDR1 SGHDT, CDR2 YYEEEE. This CDR3 contains 11 residues. This CDR3 reads CASSLADEQYF. The CDR3 DNA reads TGTGCCAGCAGCTTGGCCGACGAGCAGTACTTC.

The chain employs TRBV11-3 and TRBJ2-3; D possibly corresponds to TRBD2 (7 bases). Between the trimmed V and J ends, which lost 6 bases and 4 bases, there was a span of 23 bases. Germline V gene lookup returns CDR1 SGHNT and CDR2 YENEEA. The CDR3 is 17 amino acids. CDR3 in DNA: TGTGCCAGCAGAATGGTTGGGGGGGCGGTTATCCCAGATACGCAGTATTTT. This gives the protein CASRMVGGAVIPDTQYF. Supplemented by reference TRBV11-3 and TRBJ2-3, the full variable domain reads EAGVVQSPRYKIIEKKQPVAFWCNPISGHNTLYWYLQNLGQGPELLIRYENEEAVDDSQLPKDRFSAERLKGVDSTLKIQPAELGDSAVYLCASRMVGGAVIPDTQYFGPGTRLTVL.

CDR3 protein: CASSVAGATNEKLFF. CDR3 DNA sequence: TGTGCCAGCAGCGTAGCGGGAGCAACTAATGAAAAACTGTTTTTT. The V gene is TRBV9, the J gene TRBJ1-4, with D uncertain. Germline CDR1 SGDLS, CDR2 YYNGEE. V lost 0 bases and J lost 0, with 6 bases in between. The CDR3 contains 15 residues.

This chain uses TRBV2 with TRBJ1-2; D not certain. Germline V gene lookup returns CDR1 SNHLY and CDR2 FYNNEI. This CDR3 has 14 amino acids. The V and J ends lost 8 bases and 8 bases respectively, with 21 bases between them. The CDR3 coding sequence is TGTGCCAGCTTTTCAGTGTTCGACCGGGAAGGCTACACCTTC. Protein product: CASFSVFDREGYTF.

V gene TRBV3-1 (or the pseudogene TRBV3-2) combines with J gene TRBJ2-7; 10 nucleotides align to TRBD2. The germline V gene encodes CDR1 LGHDT and CDR2 YNNKEL (reference sequence). The CDR3 runs 13 residues. V shed 9 bases, J shed 6 bases, and the junction held 8 bases outside the gene matches. This chain's CDR3 is CARKRGGNFEQYF. CDR3 DNA: TGTGCCAGAAAGCGGGGGGGCAACTTCGAGCAGTACTTC.

This clone was detected once. This chain connects TRBV5-1 to TRBJ2-7; D is unresolved. From germline, CDR1 is SGHRS and CDR2 YFSETQ. CDR3 size: 13 residues. The V and J ends lost 2 bases and 3 bases respectively, with 9 bases between them. CDR3 region: CASSLVEDYEQYF. The CDR3 coding sequence is TGCGCCAGCAGCTTAGTAGAGGACTACGAGCAGTACTTC.

The chain carries TRBV7-6 and TRBJ2-3, with D uncertain. CDR3 length: 15 amino acids. CDR1 is SGHVS, CDR2 FNYEAQ, per germline. The V and J ends lost 3 bases and 2 bases respectively, with 12 bases between them. CDR3 residues: CASSFGPRVTDTQYF. DNA of the CDR3: TGTGCCAGCAGCTTCGGTCCTCGGGTCACAGATACGCAGTATTTT. Using reference TRBV7-6 and TRBJ2-3 for the parts outside the CDR3, the full variable domain is GAGVSQSPRYKVTKRGQDVALRCDPISGHVSLYWYRQALGQGPEFLTYFNYEAQQDKSGLPNDRFSAERPEGSISTLTIQRTEQRDSAMYRCASSFGPRVTDTQYFGPGTRLTVL.

The chain couples TRBV3-1 (or the pseudogene TRBV3-2) to TRBJ1-5; no firm D call. With 3 bases removed from V and 6 bases from J, the gap between germline ends came to 18 bases. Germline V gene lookup returns CDR1 LGHDT and CDR2 YNNKEL (reference sequence). This CDR3 has 16 amino acids. CDR3: CASSQGSLQSGQPQHF. Here the CDR3 DNA reads TGTGCCAGCAGCCAGGGTAGTCTGCAATCGGGTCAGCCCCAGCATTTT.

This sequence joins TRBV7-2 and TRBJ1-5; 7 bases are shared with TRBD1. The CDR3 contains 17 residues. The junction had 12 bases not matched to a gene; V was cut back by 5 bases and J by 2 bases. From germline, CDR1 is SGHTA and CDR2 FQGNSA. The CDR3 region has the DNA TGTGCCAGCAGCCCCGAAGGGACAGTAGGCCGCAATCAGCCCCAGCATTTT. This encodes CASSPEGTVGRNQPQHF.

This clone was recorded only once. Here the CDR3 DNA reads TGTGCCAGCAGCTCGGGACAGTCCAACACTGAAGCTTTCTTT. It codes for CASSSGQSNTEAFF. The chain combines TRBV5-6 with TRBJ1-1, with TRBD1 matching 7 bases. The CDR3 loop spans 14 amino acids. The V and J ends lost 3 bases and 2 bases, in that order; junction bases with no gene match: 4. Germline CDR1 and CDR2: SGHDT and YYEEEE. Full variable domain (rest looked up from reference TRBV5-6 and TRBJ1-1): DAGVTQSPTHLIKTRGQQVTLRCSPKSGHDTVSWYQQALGQGPQFIFQYYEEEERQRGNFPDRFSGHQFPNYSSELNVNALLLGDSALYLCASSSGQSNTEAFFGQGTRLTVV.

This chain connects TRBV6-2 or TRBV6-3 to TRBJ1-2; TRBD1 matches at 8 bases. J was trimmed by 4 bases and V by 0 bases; bases with no gene match: 4. Per germline, CDR1 MNHEY and CDR2 SVGEGT. This CDR3 region has 15 residues. Here the CDR3 reads CASSYSWDRSYGYTF. In DNA form, the CDR3 reads TGTGCCAGCAGTTACTCCTGGGACAGGAGCTATGGCTACACCTTC.

The V and J genes are TRBV5-8 and TRBJ1-4; 7 nucleotides match TRBD1. The CDR3 spans 15 residues. V was pared by 0 bases and J by 4 bases, with 3 bases of the junction left unmatched. Germline V lookup: CDR1 SGHTS, CDR2 YDEGEE. The CDR3 nucleotides read TGTGCCAGCAGCTTGGGGGACAGAGTTAATGAAAAACTGTTTTTT. This codes for CASSLGDRVNEKLFF.

The chain uses TRBV6-9 and TRBJ2-3; a possible D gene is TRBD1 (5 bases). The CDR3 length is 21 residues. V lost 8 bases and J 1 base, leaving 34 bases between the germline ends. Germline V gene data show CDR1 as MNHGY and CDR2 as SVAAGI. CDR3 loop: CASSTPLPARVECRGTDTQYF. CDR3 in DNA: TGTGCCAGCTCTACGCCCCTACCCGCCAGGGTAGAATGTCGCGGCACAGATACGCAGTATTTT.

This clone was seen once. The chain uses TRBV5-4 and TRBJ1-1, with TRBD1 matching over 9 bases. The V gene end was trimmed by 7 bases and the J gene end by 7 bases; junction bases not matched to a gene: 17. CDR3 size: 16 residues. CDR1 and CDR2 (germline): SGHNT, YYREEE (reference sequence). CDR3 residues: CASLYWGNRGLREAFF. DNA for the CDR3: TGTGCCAGCTTATATTGGGGCAACAGGGGGCTGCGTGAAGCTTTCTTT.

The chain combines TRBV6-5 with TRBJ2-7; TRBD1 might be the D (6 bases). The germline gives CDR1 MNHEY, CDR2 SVGAGI. CDR3 length: 14 amino acids. With 10 bases removed from V and 1 base from J, the gap between germline ends came to 17 bases. This CDR3 reads CATQWWQGSYEQYF. The CDR3 DNA follows: TGTGCCACCCAGTGGTGGCAGGGGTCCTACGAGCAGTACTTC.